This T cell receptor beta chain is drawn from a study of blood T cell repertoires in COVID-19. Study as a whole: Samples of COVID-19 (acute and convalescent) were obtained from the United States, Italy and Spain. Nucleic acid was either cDNA or gDNA, and it came from T cells, B-cell-depleted T cells, or PBMCs.

This CDR3 spans 14 amino acids. Germline V gene lookup returns CDR1 MDHEN and CDR2 SYDVKM. Germline trimming cut 8 bases from V and 6 bases from J; bases unmatched to any gene: 11. Participants' reported clinical history set cohort assignment. In Cohort 3, a recovered donor had either two negative PCRs, clearance, or symptom resolution. Assay: immunoSEQ multiplex PCR; the TCRdb copy retains only in-frame clones and omits some. Seen here are approximately 210,000 clones, almost 85% observed once, and the top ten hold about 15%. Sequencing used PBMCs or T cells enriched from blood (not recorded which). The chain employs TRBV28 and TRBJ2-3; TRBD2 agrees at 7 bases. The clonotype comes from a man aged 35-49 years who had recovered from COVID-19. The DNA for the CDR3 is TGTGCCAGCCGTACTAGCGTCGTCCCCGATACGCAGTATTTT. Its protein is CASRTSVVPDTQYF.